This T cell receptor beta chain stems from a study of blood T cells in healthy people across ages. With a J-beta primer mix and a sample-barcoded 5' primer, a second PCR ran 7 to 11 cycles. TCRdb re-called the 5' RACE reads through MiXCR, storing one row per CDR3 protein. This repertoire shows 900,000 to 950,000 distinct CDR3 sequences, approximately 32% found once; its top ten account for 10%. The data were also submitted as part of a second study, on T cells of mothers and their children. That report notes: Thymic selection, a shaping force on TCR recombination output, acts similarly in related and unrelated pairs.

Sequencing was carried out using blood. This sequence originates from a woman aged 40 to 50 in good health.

The CDR3 reads CASSPIADMAPLHF. CDR3 bases: TGTGCCAGCAGCCCAATCGCAGATATGGCACCCCTCCACTTT. The gene calls are TRBV7-9 and TRBJ1-6; the D is unclear. The CDR3 is made up of 14 amino acids. CDR1 and CDR2 (germline): SEHNR, FQNEAQ (reference sequence). V was trimmed by 5 bases and J by 11 bases, leaving 16 bases between them. The full variable domain, its missing parts supplied by reference TRBV7-9 and TRBJ1-6, is DTGVSQNPRHKITKRGQNVTFRCDPISEHNRLYWYRQTLGQGPEFLTYFQNEAQLEKSRLLSDRFSAERPKGSFSTLEIQRTEQGDSAMYLCASSPIADMAPLHFGNGTRLTVT.